This is a list of T cell receptor beta chains from one sample in a study of synovial regulatory T cells in juvenile arthritis. The assay was immunoSEQ multiplex PCR, and TCRdb's table has in-frame clones only and misses some. This table lists about 9,600 clones. The sample comprised Treg cells from blood. The source is a donor aged 2-29 years with juvenile idiopathic arthritis. CDR3s include the opening cysteine and the closing phenylalanine or tryptophan. The order of the fields is CDR3 protein, V gene, J gene, clone size. Not all rows give a size; the values are once, few, many and, for expanded clones, a class.

CDR3 protein: CASSPMSHRGRDGYTF; V gene: TRBV7-8; J gene: TRBJ1-2; clone size: .
CDR3 protein: CAWSSSSRNQPQHF; V gene: TRBV30; J gene: TRBJ1-5; clone size: .
CDR3 protein: CASSPISGFSSYEQYF; V gene: TRBV25-1; J gene: TRBJ2-7; clone size: .
CDR3 protein: CASSQDPGPGGGYTF; V gene: TRBV4-2; J gene: TRBJ1-2; clone size: .
CDR3 protein: CASSRLTGGTNYGYTF; V gene: TRBV18; J gene: TRBJ1-2; clone size: .
CDR3 protein: CASSVAHYGYTF; V gene: TRBV9; J gene: TRBJ1-2; clone size: .
CDR3 protein: CASSERAGELFF; V gene: TRBV7-2; J gene: TRBJ2-2; clone size: .
CDR3 protein: CASSAEGTGEKLFF; V gene: TRBV5-1; J gene: TRBJ1-4; clone size: .
CDR3 protein: CASSPSGAEEQFF; V gene: TRBV5-1; J gene: TRBJ2-1; clone size: .
CDR3 protein: CASKGGANTGELFF; V gene: TRBV5-1; J gene: TRBJ2-2; clone size: .
CDR3 protein: CASSVGSLRTGELFF; V gene: TRBV9; J gene: TRBJ2-2; clone size: .
CDR3 protein: CASSTTFWGQAHSSGANVLTF; V gene: TRBV9; J gene: TRBJ2-6; clone size: .
CDR3 protein: CSVEDLKDYYGYTF; V gene: TRBV29-1; J gene: TRBJ1-2; clone size: .
CDR3 protein: CASSVQSLDEQFF; V gene: TRBV5-1; J gene: TRBJ2-1; clone size: .
CDR3 protein: CAISQLVVSNYGYTF; V gene: TRBV10-3; J gene: TRBJ1-2; clone size: .
CDR3 protein: CASSLVRTEYNEQFF; V gene: TRBV5-1; J gene: TRBJ2-1; clone size: .
CDR3 protein: CASSAVARKETQYF; V gene: TRBV2; J gene: TRBJ2-5; clone size: .
CDR3 protein: CASSSPGRLGTEAFF; V gene: TRBV6-6; J gene: TRBJ1-1; clone size: medium-sized
CDR3 protein: CASSAQWYRGAVYEQYF; V gene: TRBV7-2; J gene: TRBJ2-7; clone size: .
CDR3 protein: CASSPIQGNYGYTF; V gene: TRBV4-1; J gene: TRBJ1-2; clone size: .
CDR3 protein: CASTLRGGTEAFF; V gene: TRBV6-5; J gene: TRBJ1-1; clone size: .
CDR3 protein: CASSPLVVDTEAFF; V gene: TRBV18; J gene: TRBJ1-1; clone size: .
CDR3 protein: CASGLIAGETQYF; V gene: TRBV5-6; J gene: TRBJ2-5; clone size: .
CDR3 protein: CASGPGGYTF; V gene: TRBV19; J gene: TRBJ1-2; clone size: medium-sized
CDR3 protein: CASSVLVTGELFF; V gene: TRBV9; J gene: TRBJ2-2; clone size: .
CDR3 protein: CASSPQETQYF; V gene: TRBV18; J gene: TRBJ2-5; clone size: .
CDR3 protein: CASSPGGVLTREQYF; V gene: TRBV5-1; J gene: TRBJ2-7; clone size: .
CDR3 protein: CASSIGRETQYF; V gene: TRBV19; J gene: TRBJ2-5; clone size: .
CDR3 protein: CASSEGFEVDTQYF; V gene: TRBV6-1; J gene: TRBJ2-3; clone size: .
CDR3 protein: CASSQDPAGVFIGANVLTF; V gene: TRBV4-1; J gene: TRBJ2-6; clone size: .
CDR3 protein: CASSPGTLYEQYF; V gene: TRBV11-2; J gene: TRBJ2-7; clone size: .
CDR3 protein: CASSQLGLAGDASTDTQYF; V gene: TRBV4-2; J gene: TRBJ2-3; clone size: .
CDR3 protein: CASSQLPGQGSGELFF; V gene: TRBV4-3; J gene: TRBJ2-2; clone size: medium-sized
CDR3 protein: CASSDLLQGSGGYTF; V gene: TRBV10-2; J gene: TRBJ1-2; clone size: .
CDR3 protein: CASSTATGNTEAFF; V gene: TRBV5-1; J gene: TRBJ1-1; clone size: medium-sized
CDR3 protein: CASSWGKGYDSPLHF; V gene: TRBV6-5; J gene: TRBJ1-6; clone size: .
CDR3 protein: CASSLVHFGSSTDTQYF; V gene: TRBV5-8; J gene: TRBJ2-3; clone size: .